Listed below are T cell receptor beta chains from one sample, sequenced in a study of beta chain features in type 1 diabetes. Assay: immunoSEQ multiplex PCR; the TCRdb copy retains only in-frame clones and omits some. The sample gives 900,000 or so clones, roughly a sixth of which show up once; 0.023% is in the top ten. The sequencing sample was made of naive CD4+ T cells from blood. The receptor source for this set is a woman under 30 in good health. CDR3s include the opening cysteine and the closing phenylalanine or tryptophan. Fields, in order: CDR3 length, clone size, J gene, D gene, V gene, CDR3 protein, CDR3 DNA. D genes are given only for firm matches. Part of the rows lack a size; the others show once, few, many or a class for expanded clones.

length: 15; size: .; J: TRBJ2-2; D: TRBD1; V: TRBV18; CDR3: CASSPTTGPTGELFF; DNA: TGTGCCAGCTCACCAACGACAGGGCCCACCGGGGAGCTGTTTTTT
length: 15; size: .; J: TRBJ2-1; D: .; V: TRBV1; CDR3: CTSSQVIPDIGEQFF; DNA: TGCACCAGCAGCCAAGTAATACCGGATATCGGTGAGCAGTTCTTC
length: 14; size: .; J: TRBJ2-1; D: TRBD2; V: TRBV4-1; CDR3: CASSQGLAGYEQFF; DNA: TGCGCCAGCAGCCAGGGACTAGCGGGTTATGAGCAGTTCTTC
length: 15; size: .; J: TRBJ1-2; D: .; V: TRBV18; CDR3: CASSPGRIPNYGYTF; DNA: TGTGCCAGCTCCCCGGGACGGATCCCAAACTATGGCTACACCTTC
length: 17; size: few; J: TRBJ2-6; D: .; V: TRBV7-2; CDR3: CASSLIRGGSGANVLTF; DNA: TGTGCCAGCAGCTTGATCCGGGGAGGTTCTGGGGCCAACGTCCTGACTTTC
length: 14; size: few; J: TRBJ2-1; D: TRBD2; V: TRBV19; CDR3: CASSVLAGENQQFF; DNA: TGTGCCAGTAGTGTTTTAGCGGGAGAAAATCAGCAGTTCTTC
length: 15; size: few; J: TRBJ2-7; D: TRBD1; V: TRBV25-1; CDR3: CASSKTRDRSYEQYF; DNA: TGTGCCAGCAGTAAGACCCGGGACAGATCCTACGAGCAGTACTTC
length: 15; size: few; J: TRBJ2-4; D: .; V: TRBV28; CDR3: CASSLRRLAKNIQYF; DNA: TGTGCCAGCAGTTTACGGCGGTTAGCCAAAAACATTCAGTACTTC
length: 13; size: .; J: TRBJ1-5; D: TRBD1; V: TRBV2; CDR3: CASREDRDQPQHF; DNA: TGTGCCAGCAGGGAGGACAGGGATCAGCCCCAGCATTTT
length: 15; size: .; J: TRBJ1-1; D: TRBD1; V: TRBV5-4; CDR3: CASSLYRGLNTEAFF; DNA: TGTGCCAGCAGCCTATACAGGGGCTTGAACACTGAAGCTTTCTTT
length: 10; size: few; J: TRBJ1-1; D: .; V: TRBV6-1; CDR3: CASRGTEAFF; DNA: TGTGCCAGCAGGGGAACTGAAGCTTTCTTT
length: 16; size: few; J: TRBJ2-2; D: TRBD1; V: TRBV4-3; CDR3: CASSQDRDRVMGELFF; DNA: TGCGCCAGCAGCCAAGATCGCGACAGGGTGATGGGGGAGCTGTTTTTT
length: 15; size: .; J: TRBJ2-1; D: .; V: TRBV6-6; CDR3: CASSRWAGSYNEQFF; DNA: TGTGCCAGCAGCCGCTGGGCGGGTTCCTACAATGAGCAGTTCTTC
length: 15; size: few; J: TRBJ2-5; D: TRBD2; V: TRBV29-1; CDR3: CSVEKTSGSGETQYF; DNA: TGCAGCGTTGAGAAGACTAGCGGGAGTGGGGAGACCCAGTACTTC
length: 16; size: .; J: TRBJ2-3; D: TRBD2; V: TRBV9; CDR3: CASSVAGGLSTDTQYF; DNA: TGTGCCAGCAGCGTAGCGGGAGGGCTAAGCACAGATACGCAGTATTTT
length: 15; size: few; J: TRBJ1-5; D: .; V: TRBV7-2; CDR3: CASSGSTGHNQPQHF; DNA: TGTGCCAGCAGCGGCTCGACAGGACATAATCAGCCCCAGCATTTT
length: 16; size: few; J: TRBJ1-1; D: .; V: TRBV19; CDR3: CASRFGDVVSKTEAFF; DNA: TGTGCCAGTCGGTTTGGGGACGTCGTTTCGAAGACTGAAGCTTTCTTT
length: 13; size: .; J: TRBJ1-1; D: .; V: TRBV7-3; CDR3: CASSLNSATEAFF; DNA: TGTGCCAGCAGCTTAAATTCAGCCACTGAAGCTTTCTTT
length: 15; size: .; J: TRBJ2-7; D: .; V: TRBV6-6; CDR3: CASSREGRSSYEQYF; DNA: TGTGCCAGCAGCCGAGAGGGTAGAAGCTCCTACGAGCAGTACTTC
length: 17; size: .; J: TRBJ2-7; D: .; V: TRBV7-6; CDR3: CASSLFSAVRGPYEQYF; DNA: TGTGCCAGCAGCTTATTTTCCGCGGTCAGGGGTCCCTACGAGCAGTACTTC
length: 11; size: .; J: TRBJ2-2; D: .; V: TRBV20-1; CDR3: CSARGTGELFF; DNA: TGCAGTGCTAGAGGGACCGGGGAGCTGTTTTTT
length: 16; size: .; J: TRBJ2-3; D: TRBD1; V: TRBV15; CDR3: CATSRPGTGGTDTQYF; DNA: TGTGCCACCAGCAGGCCCGGGACAGGGGGAACAGATACGCAGTATTTT
length: 15; size: .; J: TRBJ2-1; D: .; V: TRBV11-2; CDR3: CASSLGTGTYNEQFF; DNA: TGTGCCAGCAGCTTAGGGACTGGAACCTACAATGAGCAGTTCTTC
length: 17; size: .; J: TRBJ2-3; D: TRBD1; V: TRBV5-8; CDR3: CASSPGTGSALTDTQYF; DNA: TGTGCCAGCAGCCCGGGGACAGGGAGCGCTTTAACAGATACGCAGTATTTT
length: 12; size: .; J: TRBJ1-2; D: .; V: TRBV9; CDR3: CASSVEWGGYTF; DNA: TGTGCCAGCAGCGTAGAATGGGGAGGCTACACCTTC
length: 16; size: .; J: TRBJ2-3; D: .; V: TRBV9; CDR3: CASSAGTGVVGDTQYF; DNA: TGTGCCAGCAGCGCCGGGACTGGAGTGGTGGGAGATACGCAGTATTTT
length: 14; size: .; J: TRBJ1-4; D: .; V: TRBV5-6; CDR3: CASSLKGLREKLFF; DNA: TGTGCCAGCAGCTTGAAAGGGTTGCGTGAAAAACTGTTTTTT
length: 18; size: .; J: TRBJ2-1; D: .; V: TRBV7-2; CDR3: CASSSQSPRLAYYNEQFF; DNA: TGTGCCAGCAGCTCTCAGTCTCCCCGACTCGCCTACTACAATGAGCAGTTCTTC
length: 18; size: .; J: TRBJ2-3; D: .; V: TRBV4-3; CDR3: CASSQSRGLHRSTDTQYF; DNA: TGCGCCAGCAGCCAATCCAGGGGACTTCACCGGAGCACAGATACGCAGTATTTT
length: 15; size: .; J: TRBJ2-7; D: TRBD1; V: TRBV6-6; CDR3: CASSNQGQGGYEQYF; DNA: TGTGCCAGCAGCAACCAAGGACAGGGAGGCTACGAGCAGTACTTC
length: 14; size: few; J: TRBJ2-7; D: .; V: TRBV18; CDR3: CASSQLGTAYEQYF; DNA: TGTGCCAGCTCCCAACTAGGGACGGCCTACGAGCAGTACTTC
length: 15; size: .; J: TRBJ2-3; D: TRBD2; V: TRBV28; CDR3: CASSPRGLAGDTQYF; DNA: TGTGCCAGCAGTCCCCGGGGGCTAGCGGGAGATACGCAGTATTTT
length: 16; size: .; J: TRBJ2-1; D: TRBD2; V: TRBV4-2; CDR3: CASSPSGGSKNLEQFF; DNA: TGTGCCAGCAGCCCGAGTGGCGGGAGTAAAAACCTTGAGCAGTTCTTC
length: 13; size: few; J: TRBJ1-5; D: .; V: TRBV19; CDR3: CASSIDLSQPQHF; DNA: TGTGCCAGTAGTATAGATCTATCGCAGCCCCAGCATTTT
length: 15; size: .; J: TRBJ2-5; D: .; V: TRBV7-2; CDR3: CASSSRLITGKTQYF; DNA: TGTGCCAGCAGCTCCCGGCTAATAACTGGAAAGACCCAGTACTTC
length: 12; size: few; J: TRBJ2-2; D: .; V: TRBV18; CDR3: CASGDYTGELFF; DNA: TGTGCCAGTGGGGATTACACCGGGGAGCTGTTTTTT
length: 13; size: few; J: TRBJ2-7; D: .; V: TRBV28; CDR3: CASSLIGSYEQYF; DNA: TGTGCCAGCAGTTTAATAGGGTCCTACGAGCAGTACTTC
length: 13; size: few; J: TRBJ1-1; D: .; V: TRBV12-5; CDR3: CASGLNRVSEAFF; DNA: TGTGCTAGTGGTTTGAACAGAGTTTCTGAAGCTTTCTTT
length: 13; size: few; J: TRBJ2-7; D: .; V: TRBV14; CDR3: CASSQSQPGEQYF; DNA: TGTGCCAGCAGCCAAAGCCAACCCGGCGAGCAGTACTTC
length: 12; size: few; J: TRBJ2-3; D: .; V: TRBV9; CDR3: CASSVVTDTQYF; DNA: TGTGCCAGCAGCGTAGTAACAGATACGCAGTATTTT
length: 15; size: .; J: TRBJ2-7; D: TRBD1; V: TRBV28; CDR3: CASSFGVRGPYEQYF; DNA: TGTGCCAGCAGTTTTGGCGTCAGGGGGCCCTACGAGCAGTACTTC
length: 11; size: .; J: TRBJ1-4; D: .; V: TRBV29-1; CDR3: CSVATNEKLFF; DNA: TGCAGCGTAGCAACTAATGAAAAACTGTTTTTT